The 7 T cell receptor beta chains listed next were all sequenced from one sample in a study of T cells in women clearing cervical HPV infection. Using immunoSEQ multiplex PCR, the repertoire was profiled, and TCRdb retains in-frame clones only, with some absent. The table for this sample gives 25,000 to 35,000 clones. Sequenced material: blood buffy coat. Source of these receptors: a woman between 18 and 70 years old with a cervical HPV16 infection that either progressed to CIN3+ or cleared (not recorded which).

For this clone: Coverage ceases 3 residues before the CDR3 finishes, and the germline J gene fills in the end. The J gene is TRBJ2-2, the V gene TRBV6-2 or TRBV6-3; perhaps TRBD1 as D (6 bases). Per the germline V gene, CDR1 is MNHEY and CDR2 is SVGEGT. The CDR3 consists of 13 residues. The sequenced CDR3 bases are TGTGCCAGCAGTTCACTGATCCAGGGGAAG. Protein product: CASSSLIQGK. From start to end, the CDR3 is CASSSLIQGKLFF.

Concerning this clone: The read falls 3 residues short of the CDR3 end, and the missing part is taken from the germline J gene. The chain employs TRBV19 and TRBJ1-1, with 7 bases lining up with TRBD1. Trimming took 4 bases from V and 1 from J; bases not matched to a gene: 6. The CDR3 is made up of 15 amino acids. Germline-derived CDR1 and CDR2 are LNHDA and SQIVND (reference sequence). The CDR3 bases that were read are TGTGCCAGTAGTAAAAACAGGGGTTCGAACACTGAA. It encodes CASSKNRGSNTE. From start to end, the CDR3 is CASSKNRGSNTEAFF.

CDR3 sequence: CASSLSTGFGELFF. Incomplete CDR3 DNA: TGTGCCAGCAGCCTCTCGACAGGGTTCGGGGAG. The genes are TRBV7-9 and TRBJ2-2; 7 bases fit TRBD1. The read comes to an end 3 residues before the CDR3 does, leaving the germline J gene to fill in the end. V shed 5 bases and J 7 bases; nucleotides not matched to a gene: 7. CDR1 SEHNR and CDR2 FQNEAQ come from the germline V gene (reference sequence). This CDR3 comprises 14 residues.

With respect to this clone: The read ends 3 residues early relative to the CDR3; the germline J gene fills the gap. The chain combines TRBV2 with TRBJ1-2; D is unresolved. CDR3 length equals 13 residues. The germline V gene encodes CDR1 SNHLY and CDR2 FYNNEI. The CDR3 DNA, read in part, is TGTGCCAGCAGTGTGGCGAGCTCCTACGGG. Translation gives CASSVASSYG. The entire CDR3 sequence reads CASSVASSYGYTF.

As for this clone: The read finishes 3 residues shy of the CDR3 end, and the germline J gene is used to complete it. This chain connects TRBV19 to TRBJ1-5; tentatively, D is TRBD1 (5 bases). This CDR3 has 13 residues. V lost 8 bases, J lost 7 bases, and 15 bases lay in between. In germline, CDR1 is LNHDA, CDR2 SQIVND (reference sequence). CDR3 sequence reads: CASGTAGDQPQHF. The CDR3 bases that were read are TGTGCCAGTGGGACGGCGGGGGACCAGCCC.

As to this clone: From the germline J gene comes the end of the CDR3, since the read stops 3 residues before it. The J gene is TRBJ2-1, the V gene TRBV2, with D perhaps TRBD2 (6 bases). V lost 7 bases to trimming and J lost 7 bases, with 8 bases between them. CDR1 and CDR2 (germline): SNHLY, FYNNEI. The CDR3 sequence is 11 residues long. The CDR3 spells CASTGGNEQFF. The part of the CDR3 DNA that was read is TGTGCCAGCACCGGGGGTAATGAG.

In the case of this clone: The CDR3 goes on 3 residues after the read ends, and that part is filled in from the germline J gene. The chain recombines TRBV11-1 with TRBJ2-1, with 8 bases matching TRBD1. The CDR3 contains 15 residues. Germline CDR1 is SGHAT and CDR2 is FQDESV (reference sequence). J lost 4 bases, V lost 1 base, and 3 bases had no gene match. The sequenced part of the CDR3 DNA is TGTGCCAGCAGCTTAGTGAGGACAGGGTACAATGAG. This translates into CASSLVRTGYNE. The CDR3 as a whole reads CASSLVRTGYNEQFF.